Reported below is one TCR beta chain. What it binds is unknown. The CDR3 covers 13 residues. CDR1 and CDR2 (germline): SGHVS, FNYEAQ. The V end lost 5 bases, the J end lost 2 bases, and 8 bases lay between the germline ends. TCRdb processed the reads anew with MiXCR; each CDR3 protein has one entry. The sample yields roughly 730,000 distinct CDR3 sequences, roughly 33% seen once. This record comes from a study of T cell repertoires in cytomegalovirus infection. As for the study in general: HLA-B-restricted CMV epitopes that are well studied, plus recently identified HLA-C-restricted ones, were used by the study. Through public TCR beta signatures, both CMV infection and matching HLA type were indicated. Regarding the study as a whole: The study identified carriers of CMV plus the relevant HLA from cumulative public TCR beta family frequency. Clonotypes of TCR beta that were HLA-C-restricted and CMV-specific dominated the ex vivo response.

The starting material was cultured PBMCs, obtained from culture after CMV antigen stimulation. This receptor was identified in a human donor in good health (CMV status not recorded). Some clones in this sample may be carry-over from other donors' samples. The V call is TRBV7-6, the J call TRBJ2-3; D is unclear. The CDR3 coding sequence is TGTGCCAGCAGCACCAATCCCACAGATACGCAGTATTTT. Encoded protein: CASSTNPTDTQYF.